What follows are 27 T cell receptor beta chains derived from one specimen sequenced in a study of beta chain features in type 1 diabetes. Study observations and caveats: Patients with Type 1 diabetes showed moderately but significantly shorter TCRB CDR3s in all four CD4+ subsets.

What these receptors recognize is not known. What was sequenced were expressed TCRB transcripts, since all of the isolated RNA had been reverse transcribed. Libraries were prepared by immunoSEQ multiplex PCR; TCRdb keeps only in-frame clonotypes and omits some of them. The sample shows under 850,000 clones, 13% of them seen only once. The material sequenced was naive CD4+ T cells from blood. Receptors originate from a man younger than 35 with type 1 diabetes.

This clone has a handful of counts. DNA for the CDR3: TGCGCCAGCAGCCCCCCTACGACAGGCCCGGGGACTGAAGCTTTCTTT. Amino acid sequence: CASSPPTTGPGTEAFF. J is TRBJ1-1 and V is TRBV4-1, with D maybe TRBD1 (6 bases). The ends were cut back, 4 bases at V and 5 bases at J, with 20 bases in the middle. CDR1 MGHRA and CDR2 YSYEKL come from the germline V gene. This CDR3 region has 16 residues.

The sample holds a few counts of this clone. The chain combines TRBV2 with TRBJ2-1; D gene ambiguous. Germline V gene sequence: CDR1 SNHLY, CDR2 FYNNEI. V dropped 3 bases and J dropped 6 bases, with 12 bases sitting between them. This CDR3 is built from 14 residues. The CDR3, as DNA: TGTGCCAGCAGTGAGATTCGGCAGACCAATGAGCAGTTCTTC. Protein: CASSEIRQTNEQFF.

A note on this clone: At one end the junction does not follow the germline gene, possibly because of a read error. This same CDR3 is encoded by further DNA sequences in the sample. The chain recombines TRBV7-7 with TRBJ2-5, with D perhaps given as TRBD1 or TRBD2 (5 bases each). This CDR3 comprises 13 residues. The germline V gene encodes CDR1 SSHAT and CDR2 FNYEAQ (reference sequence). For the CDR3, the DNA is TGTGCTAGCAGTTCCGGGGCGCAAGAGACCCAGTACTTC. It is translated as CASSSGAQETQYF.

The chain carries TRBV30 and TRBJ1-6; D remains unclear. The CDR3 is made up of 14 amino acids. Trimming took 3 bases from V and 8 from J, leaving 14 bases between them. The germline V gene has CDR1 GTSNPN and CDR2 SVGIG (reference sequence). CDR3: CAWRSQGRDSPLHF. The CDR3 bases are TGTGCCTGGAGGAGCCAAGGGCGGGATTCACCCCTCCACTTT.

This clone was recorded a few times. This chain uses TRBV5-6 with TRBJ2-7; maybe TRBD1 (5 bases). Germline lookup yields CDR1 SGHDT and CDR2 YYEEEE. CDR3 length: 12 residues. V was clipped by 2 bases and J by 5 bases, with 8 bases between them. CDR3 loop: CASSLGANEQYF. CDR3 nucleotides: TGTGCCAGCAGCTTAGGGGCGAACGAGCAGTACTTC. Drawing the rest from reference TRBV5-6 and TRBJ2-7, the complete variable domain is DAGVTQSPTHLIKTRGQQVTLRCSPKSGHDTVSWYQQALGQGPQFIFQYYEEEERQRGNFPDRFSGHQFPNYSSELNVNALLLGDSALYLCASSLGANEQYFGPGTRLTVT.

The chain employs TRBV5-1 and TRBJ2-4, with a weak D call TRBD2 (5 bases). The germline V gene has CDR1 SGHRS and CDR2 YFSETQ. The length of the CDR3 is 16 residues. V lost 0 bases and J 0 bases, leaving 10 bases between the germline ends. As DNA, the CDR3 is TGCGCCAGCAGCTTGGCGGGAAGAGTAGCCAAAAACATTCAGTACTTC. Amino acids: CASSLAGRVAKNIQYF.

This clone occurred a few times. This sequence joins TRBV7-9 and TRBJ2-1; the D call may be TRBD1 or TRBD2 (6 bases each). This CDR3 has 16 amino acids. CDR1 is SEHNR, CDR2 FQNEAQ, per germline (reference sequence). V dropped 7 bases and J dropped 3 bases, with 19 bases sitting between them. The CDR3 bases are TGTGCCAGCAACCTGGGGGGCCCACAGGGCTACAATGAGCAGTTCTTC. This encodes CASNLGGPQGYNEQFF.

This clone turned up a few times. The rearrangement uses TRBV9 and TRBJ2-7; 9 nucleotides match TRBD1. CDR1 and CDR2 from the germline V gene are SGDLS and YYNGEE. Losses at the gene ends were 4 bases for V and 1 base for J; bases not matched to a gene: 3. The CDR3 spans 14 residues. The CDR3 protein is CASSTGTGSYEQYF. In DNA, the CDR3 is TGTGCCAGCAGCACCGGGACAGGGTCCTACGAGCAGTACTTC.

The gene calls are TRBV2 and TRBJ2-7; D is possibly TRBD1 (5 bases). CDR1 and CDR2 (germline): SNHLY, FYNNEI. Trimming took 7 bases from V and 0 from J, leaving 7 bases between them. CDR3 length equals 12 residues. CDR3 in DNA: TGTGCCAGCACAGGGTCCTCCTACGAGCAGTACTTC. Its protein product is CASTGSSYEQYF.

Worth noting for this clone: The same CDR3 arises from other DNA sequences in this sample as well. The genes are TRBV7-6 and TRBJ2-2, with unresolved D. V lost 5 bases and J lost 5, with 6 bases in between. From germline, CDR1 is SGHVS and CDR2 FNYEAQ. CDR3 length: 12 residues. The CDR3 sequence: CASSPRTGELFF. CDR3 in DNA: TGTGCCAGCAGCCCCAGGACCGGGGAGCTGTTTTTT.

This clone showed up just a few times. V usage is TRBV7-9 and J usage is TRBJ2-2; 8 bases line up with TRBD2. CDR3 size: 15 residues. Germline V gene lookup returns CDR1 SEHNR and CDR2 FQNEAQ (reference sequence). Trimming at V came to 11 bases and at J to 0 bases, leaving 8 bases not matched to a gene. The CDR3 region has the DNA TGTGCCCAGGGGACTAGAGCCGCGAACACCGGGGAGCTGTTTTTT. This codes for CAQGTRAANTGELFF.

This clone turned up a few times. The rearrangement uses TRBV11-2 and TRBJ2-1; perhaps TRBD2 as D (6 bases). Germline lookup yields CDR1 SGHAT and CDR2 FQNNGV. V gave up 6 bases and J gave up 2 bases, with 14 bases separating them. CDR3 size: 15 residues. CDR3 coding DNA: TGTGCCAGCAGTTTAACGGGGAGGACCTACAATGAGCAGTTCTTC. Its protein product is CASSLTGRTYNEQFF.

The rearrangement uses TRBV5-1 and TRBJ1-3, with 8 bases aligning to TRBD1. Per the germline V gene, CDR1 is SGHRS and CDR2 is YFSETQ. The CDR3 covers 14 residues. The ends lost 4 bases at V and 2 bases at J; junction bases unmatched: 2. CDR3 protein: CASSIRGPGNTIYF. The CDR3 nucleotides read TGCGCCAGCAGCATCAGGGGGCCTGGAAACACCATATATTTT.

This clone was seen a handful of times. CDR3 DNA sequence: TGTGCCAGCAGTATGTCAGGGGTTGGTGGCTACACCTTC. It yields the protein CASSMSGVGGYTF. This sequence joins TRBV2 and TRBJ1-2, with D possibly TRBD1 on 6 matching bases. CDR1 is SNHLY and CDR2 is FYNNEI in the germline V gene. V was cut by 5 bases and J by 7 bases, with 14 bases left in between. CDR3 length: 13 residues.

This clone was seen more than once but under ten times. The chain is built from TRBV9 and TRBJ2-3; no reliable D call. The CDR3 totals 16 residues. Germline V gene data show CDR1 as SGDLS and CDR2 as YYNGEE. V gave up 0 bases and J gave up 3 bases, with 14 bases separating them. The CDR3, as DNA: TGTGCCAGCAGCGTAGAAGGCAGCGTAATGACAGATACGCAGTATTTT. Translating it yields CASSVEGSVMTDTQYF.

This clone was found a few times. The chain carries TRBV21-1 and TRBJ2-7; TRBD2 is the table's D call, not checked against the DNA. TRBV21-1 is a pseudogene. CDR3 length: 16 amino acids. CDR3 sequence: CASSNPRPETTYEQYF. The CDR3 DNA reads TGTGCCAGCAGCAACCCAAGACCAGAAACTACCTACGAGCAGTACTTC.

V gene TRBV29-1 combines with J gene TRBJ2-7, with 8 bases identical to TRBD1. This CDR3 has 12 residues. Looked up from germline, CDR1 is SQVTM and CDR2 is ANQGSEA. V shed 6 bases and J 6 bases; nucleotides not matched to a gene: 7. CDR3 sequence: CSVGQGLGEQYF. CDR3 in DNA: TGCAGCGTAGGACAGGGTTTGGGCGAGCAGTACTTC.

In this sample, this clone turned up a few times. This sequence joins TRBV7-9 and TRBJ2-7; the D is unclear. The V gene's germline CDR1 is SEHNR and CDR2 FQNEAQ (reference sequence). The V and J ends lost 1 base and 8 bases respectively, with 9 bases between them. The CDR3 loop spans 12 amino acids. This chain's CDR3 is CASSLDSPKQYF. The CDR3 DNA is TGTGCCAGCAGCTTAGACAGTCCAAAGCAGTACTTC.

This clone has just a few counts. The chain employs TRBV28 and TRBJ1-4; no clear D gene. The CDR3 extends over 15 amino acids. Looked up from germline, CDR1 is MDHEN and CDR2 is SYDVKM. Trimming took 7 bases from V and 5 from J, leaving 17 bases between them. In nucleotides, the CDR3 is TGTGCCAGCAATCCGCGCCCCCCTTTAAATGAAAAACTGTTTTTT. This sequence encodes CASNPRPPLNEKLFF.

This clone occurred a few times. The chain recombines TRBV29-1 with TRBJ2-1, with 7 bases fitting TRBD1. The CDR3 has 17 residues. In germline, CDR1 is SQVTM, CDR2 ANQGSEA. J lost 3 bases, V lost 7 bases, and 18 bases had no gene match. This CDR3 reads CSARGKTSGQVYNEQFF. For the CDR3, the DNA is TGCAGCGCACGGGGTAAGACTTCCGGACAGGTCTACAATGAGCAGTTCTTC.

This clone was counted between two and nine times. This chain links TRBV4-1 with TRBJ2-3; D call uncertain. This CDR3 region has 16 residues. V was clipped by 1 base and J by 9 bases, with 20 bases between them. The germline gives CDR1 MGHRA, CDR2 YSYEKL. DNA of the CDR3: TGCGCCAGCAGCCAAGTTAGAGTCGCTCAAGGCCTCACGCAGTATTTT. Translating it yields CASSQVRVAQGLTQYF.

The chain couples TRBV19 to TRBJ1-2, with D possibly matching TRBD1 (6 bases). V lost 8 bases, J lost 4 bases, and 14 bases lay in between. Germline V gives CDR1 LNHDA, CDR2 SQIVND (reference sequence). The CDR3 loop spans 13 amino acids. The CDR3 sequence is CASRGQGGYGYTF. In DNA form, the CDR3 reads TGTGCCAGTCGGGGGCAGGGAGGCTATGGCTACACCTTC. Variable domain in full (rest from reference TRBV19 and TRBJ1-2): DGGITQSPKYLFRKEGQNVTLSCEQNLNHDAMYWYRQDPGQGLRLIYYSQIVNDFQKGDIAEGYSVSREKKESFPLTVTSAQKNPTAFYLCASRGQGGYGYTFGSGTRLTVV.

This clone was seen more than once but under ten times. In nucleotides, the CDR3 is TGTGCCAGCAGTTACTCGAGTATTGGGCAGGGTTATGAGCAGTTCTTC. Its protein product is CASSYSSIGQGYEQFF. This sequence joins TRBV6-6 and TRBJ2-1; D possibly corresponds to TRBD1 (5 bases). This CDR3 region has 16 residues. Germline assignment: CDR1 MNHNY and CDR2 SVGAGI (reference sequence). V was trimmed by 0 bases and J by 8 bases, leaving 17 bases between them.

The gene calls are TRBV7-2 and TRBJ2-5, with TRBD2 matching over 13 bases. The CDR3 extends over 15 amino acids. Trimming at V came to 4 bases and at J to 2 bases, leaving 1 base not matched to a gene. Per germline, CDR1 SGHTA and CDR2 FQGNSA. CDR3 DNA: TGTGCCAGCAGCTCGGGACTAGCGGGACAAGAGACCCAGTACTTC. This translates into CASSSGLAGQETQYF.

This clone appeared a few times. The chain employs TRBV28 and TRBJ1-1; D gene uncertain. CDR1 and CDR2 (germline): MDHEN, SYDVKM. This CDR3 has 13 residues. V was cut by 2 bases and J by 2 bases, with 6 bases left in between. Here the CDR3 DNA reads TGTGCCAGCAGTTTAGATCCCAACACTGAAGCTTTCTTT. Translating it yields CASSLDPNTEAFF.

This clone was detected only a few times. The gene calls are TRBV19 and TRBJ2-3; no firm D call. Germline CDR1 reads LNHDA; CDR2 reads SQIVND (reference sequence). The CDR3 spans 14 residues. V was cut by 5 bases and J by 6 bases, with 15 bases left in between. Written as DNA, the CDR3 is TGTGCCAGTAGTTCCCTTCGAGCGCCGGATACGCAGTATTTT. This gives the protein CASSSLRAPDTQYF. The full variable domain, completed using reference TRBV19 and TRBJ2-3, is DGGITQSPKYLFRKEGQNVTLSCEQNLNHDAMYWYRQDPGQGLRLIYYSQIVNDFQKGDIAEGYSVSREKKESFPLTVTSAQKNPTAFYLCASSSLRAPDTQYFGPGTRLTVL.

To note about this clone: In the same sample, other DNA sequences code for this CDR3. The genes are TRBV14 and TRBJ1-5; no clear D gene. CDR1 is SGHDN, CDR2 FVKESK, per germline. The CDR3 is made up of 14 amino acids. With 1 base removed from V and 1 base from J, the gap between germline ends came to 5 bases. The CDR3 nucleotides read TGTGCCAGCAGCCAAGCTGACAGCAATCAGCCCCAGCATTTT. It is translated as CASSQADSNQPQHF.